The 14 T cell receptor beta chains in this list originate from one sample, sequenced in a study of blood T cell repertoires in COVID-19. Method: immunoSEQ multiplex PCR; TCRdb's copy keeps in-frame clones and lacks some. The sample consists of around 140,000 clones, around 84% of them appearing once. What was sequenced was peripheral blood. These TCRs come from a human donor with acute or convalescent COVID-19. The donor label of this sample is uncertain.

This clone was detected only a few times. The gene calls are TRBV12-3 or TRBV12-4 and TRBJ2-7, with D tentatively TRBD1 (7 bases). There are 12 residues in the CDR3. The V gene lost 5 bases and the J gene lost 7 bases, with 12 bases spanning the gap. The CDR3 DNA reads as TGTGCCAGCAGTACAGGGGCGGGAGAGCAGTACGTC. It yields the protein CASSTGAGEQYV.

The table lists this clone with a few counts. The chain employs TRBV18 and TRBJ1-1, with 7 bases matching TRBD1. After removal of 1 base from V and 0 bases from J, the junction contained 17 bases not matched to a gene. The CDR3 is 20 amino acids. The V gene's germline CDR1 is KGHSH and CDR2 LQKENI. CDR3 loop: CASSPQLFLPGQEMNTEAFF. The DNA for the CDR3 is TGTGCCAGCTCACCACAGCTGTTCCTCCCAGGACAGGAGATGAACACTGAAGCTTTCTTT. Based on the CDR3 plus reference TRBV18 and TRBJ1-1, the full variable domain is NAGVMQNPRHLVRRRGQEARLRCSPMKGHSHVYWYRQLPEEGLKFMVYLQKENIIDESGMPKERFSAEFPKEGPSILRIQQVVRGDSAAYFCASSPQLFLPGQEMNTEAFFGQGTRLTVV.

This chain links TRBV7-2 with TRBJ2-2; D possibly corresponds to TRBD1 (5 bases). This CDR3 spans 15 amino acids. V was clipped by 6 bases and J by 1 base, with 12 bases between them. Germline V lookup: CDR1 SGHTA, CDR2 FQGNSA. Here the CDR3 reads CASRSGHLNTGELFF. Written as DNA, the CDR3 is TGTGCCAGCAGATCCGGACACTTGAACACCGGGGAGCTGTTTTTT.

CDR3 sequence (DNA): TGCAGCGTCGAGGACAGGGGTGGAATTCAGTACTTC. Amino acids: CSVEDRGGIQYF. The chain is built from TRBV29-1 and TRBJ2-4; TRBD1 agrees at 9 bases. V lost 6 bases, J lost 10 bases, and 7 bases stayed unmatched. The length of the CDR3 is 12 residues. The germline CDR1 and CDR2 sequences are SQVTM and ANQGSEA.

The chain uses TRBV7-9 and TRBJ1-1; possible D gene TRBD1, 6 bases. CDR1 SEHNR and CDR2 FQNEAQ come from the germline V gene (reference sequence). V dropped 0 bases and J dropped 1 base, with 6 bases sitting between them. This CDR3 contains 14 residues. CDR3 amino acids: CASSLAGGNTEAFF. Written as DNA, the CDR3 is TGTGCCAGCAGCTTAGCAGGGGGGAACACTGAAGCTTTCTTT.

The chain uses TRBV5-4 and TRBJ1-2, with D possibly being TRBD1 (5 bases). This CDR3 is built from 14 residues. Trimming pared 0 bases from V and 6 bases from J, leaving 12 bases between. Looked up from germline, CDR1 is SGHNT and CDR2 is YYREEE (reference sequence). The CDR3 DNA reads TGTGCCAGCAGCTTGGCAGGAGGGGCGGATGGCTACACCTTC. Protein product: CASSLAGGADGYTF.

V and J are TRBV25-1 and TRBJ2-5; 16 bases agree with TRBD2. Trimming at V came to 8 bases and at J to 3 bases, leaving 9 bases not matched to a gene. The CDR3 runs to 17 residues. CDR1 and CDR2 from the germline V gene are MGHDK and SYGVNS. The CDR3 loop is CASPGTSGGAGKETQYF. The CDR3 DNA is TGTGCCAGCCCCGGGACTAGCGGGGGGGCCGGTAAAGAGACCCAGTACTTC.

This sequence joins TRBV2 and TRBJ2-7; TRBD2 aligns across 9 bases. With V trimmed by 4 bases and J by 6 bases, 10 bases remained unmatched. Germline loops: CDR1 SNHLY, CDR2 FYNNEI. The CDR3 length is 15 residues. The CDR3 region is CASSARRGGFGEQYF. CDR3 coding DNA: TGTGCCAGCAGTGCACGGCGGGGGGGATTCGGCGAGCAGTACTTC.

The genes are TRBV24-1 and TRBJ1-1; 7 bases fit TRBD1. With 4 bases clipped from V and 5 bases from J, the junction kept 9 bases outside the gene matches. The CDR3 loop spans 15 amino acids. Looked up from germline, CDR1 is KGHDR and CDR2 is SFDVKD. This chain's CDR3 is CATSDARGLETEAFF. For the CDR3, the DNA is TGTGCCACCAGTGACGCCAGGGGGTTGGAAACTGAAGCTTTCTTT.

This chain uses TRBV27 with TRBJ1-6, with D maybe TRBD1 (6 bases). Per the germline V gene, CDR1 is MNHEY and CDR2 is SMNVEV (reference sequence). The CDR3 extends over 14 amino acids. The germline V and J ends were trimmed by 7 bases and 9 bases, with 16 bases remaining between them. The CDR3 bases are TGTGCCAGCAAAGGGGGGGGAGAGGGTTCACCCCTCCACTTT. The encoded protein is CASKGGGEGSPLHF.

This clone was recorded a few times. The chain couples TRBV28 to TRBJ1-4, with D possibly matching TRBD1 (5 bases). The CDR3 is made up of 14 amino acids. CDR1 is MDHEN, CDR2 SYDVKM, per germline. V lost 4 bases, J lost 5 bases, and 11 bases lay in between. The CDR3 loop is CASSSPRGNEKLFF. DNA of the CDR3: TGTGCCAGCAGTTCACCCCGGGGGAATGAAAAACTGTTTTTT.

The CDR3 nucleotides are TGTGCCAGCAGCCAAGATTTATGGGACTTCGCGAACACCGGGGAGCTGTTTTTT. This codes for CASSQDLWDFANTGELFF. The V gene is TRBV4-2, the J gene TRBJ2-2; a weak D match, TRBD2 (6 bases). Deletions cut 0 bases from V and 0 bases from J, with 14 bases between. The V gene's germline CDR1 is LGHNA and CDR2 YNFKEQ. The CDR3 totals 18 residues.

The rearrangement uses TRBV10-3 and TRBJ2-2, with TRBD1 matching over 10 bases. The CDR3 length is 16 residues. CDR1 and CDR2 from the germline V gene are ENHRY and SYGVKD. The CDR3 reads CASGQGRYPNTGELFF. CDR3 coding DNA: TGTGCTTCGGGACAGGGGCGTTACCCGAACACCGGGGAGCTGTTTTTT.

The DNA of the CDR3 is TGTGCCAGCAGTCCCTCAGTCACTGAAGCTTTCTTT. Amino acid sequence: CASSPSVTEAFF. This sequence joins TRBV6-1 and TRBJ1-1; D unresolved. The V and J ends lost 5 bases and 4 bases respectively, with 8 bases between them. Looked up from germline, CDR1 is MNHNS and CDR2 is SASEGT. The CDR3 covers 12 residues.